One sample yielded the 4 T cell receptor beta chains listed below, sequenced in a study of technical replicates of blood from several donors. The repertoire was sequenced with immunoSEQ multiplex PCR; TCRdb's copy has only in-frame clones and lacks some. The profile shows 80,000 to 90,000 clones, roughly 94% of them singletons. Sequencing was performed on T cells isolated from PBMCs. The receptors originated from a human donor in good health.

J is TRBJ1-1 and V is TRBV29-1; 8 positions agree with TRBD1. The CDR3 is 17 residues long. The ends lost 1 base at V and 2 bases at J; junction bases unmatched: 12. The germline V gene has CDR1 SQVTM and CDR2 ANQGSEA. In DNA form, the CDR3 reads TGCAGCGTTGAAGTGGTAGTCACCGGACAGGGTAACACTGAAGCTTTCTTT. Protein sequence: CSVEVVVTGQGNTEAFF.

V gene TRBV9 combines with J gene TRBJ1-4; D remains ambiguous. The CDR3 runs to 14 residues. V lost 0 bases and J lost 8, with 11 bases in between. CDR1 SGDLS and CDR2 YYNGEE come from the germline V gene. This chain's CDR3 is CASSVGGREEKLFF. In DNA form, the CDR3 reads TGTGCCAGCAGCGTAGGCGGGCGCGAGGAAAAACTGTTTTTT.

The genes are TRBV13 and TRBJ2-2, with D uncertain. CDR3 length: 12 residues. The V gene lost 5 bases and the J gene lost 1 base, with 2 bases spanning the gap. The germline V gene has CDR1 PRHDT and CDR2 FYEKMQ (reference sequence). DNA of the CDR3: TGTGCCAGCAGCCAGAACACCGGGGAGCTGTTTTTT. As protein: CASSQNTGELFF.

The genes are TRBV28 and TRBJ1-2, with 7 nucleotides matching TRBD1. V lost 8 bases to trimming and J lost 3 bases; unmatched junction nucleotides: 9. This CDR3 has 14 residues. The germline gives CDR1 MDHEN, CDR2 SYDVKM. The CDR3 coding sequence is TGTGCCAGCGCTATCGTCGGGACAGACTATGGCTACACCTTC. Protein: CASAIVGTDYGYTF.